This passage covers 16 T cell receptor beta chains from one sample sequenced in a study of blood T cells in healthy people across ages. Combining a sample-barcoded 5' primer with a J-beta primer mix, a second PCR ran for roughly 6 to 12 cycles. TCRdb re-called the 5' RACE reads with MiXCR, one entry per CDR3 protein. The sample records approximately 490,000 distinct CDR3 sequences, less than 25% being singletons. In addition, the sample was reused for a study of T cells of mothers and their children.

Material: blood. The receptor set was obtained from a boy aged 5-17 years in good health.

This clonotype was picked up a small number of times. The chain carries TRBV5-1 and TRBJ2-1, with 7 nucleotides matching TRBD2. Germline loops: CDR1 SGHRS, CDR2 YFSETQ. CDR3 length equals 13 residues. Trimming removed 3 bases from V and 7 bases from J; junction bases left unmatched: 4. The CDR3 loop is CASSSHSGNEQFF. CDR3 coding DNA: TGCGCCAGCAGCTCCCATAGCGGGAATGAGCAGTTCTTC.

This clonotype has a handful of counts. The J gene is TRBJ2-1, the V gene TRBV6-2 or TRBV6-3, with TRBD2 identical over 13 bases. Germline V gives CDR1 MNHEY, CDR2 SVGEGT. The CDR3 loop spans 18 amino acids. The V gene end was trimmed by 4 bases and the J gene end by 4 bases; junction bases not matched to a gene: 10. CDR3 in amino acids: CASSSLAGGPSFYNEQFF. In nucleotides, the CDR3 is TGTGCCAGCAGTTCACTAGCGGGAGGGCCCTCTTTTTACAATGAGCAGTTCTTC.

The CDR3 loop is CASSPTGIRNEQYF. The DNA of the CDR3 is TGTGCCAGCAGCCCGACAGGGATTCGGAACGAGCAGTACTTC. The rearrangement joins TRBV28 to TRBJ2-7; 7 bases agree with TRBD1. Germline loops: CDR1 MDHEN, CDR2 SYDVKM. The trim removed 6 bases at V and 5 bases at J, leaving 10 bases unmatched. The CDR3 covers 14 residues.

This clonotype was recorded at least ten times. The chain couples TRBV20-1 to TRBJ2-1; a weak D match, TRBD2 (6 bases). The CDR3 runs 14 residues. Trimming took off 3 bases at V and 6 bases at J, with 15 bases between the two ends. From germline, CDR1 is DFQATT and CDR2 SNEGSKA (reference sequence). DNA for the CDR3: TGCAGTGCTAGCACCCCGGGAGTTGTCAATGAGCAGTTCTTC. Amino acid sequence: CSASTPGVVNEQFF.

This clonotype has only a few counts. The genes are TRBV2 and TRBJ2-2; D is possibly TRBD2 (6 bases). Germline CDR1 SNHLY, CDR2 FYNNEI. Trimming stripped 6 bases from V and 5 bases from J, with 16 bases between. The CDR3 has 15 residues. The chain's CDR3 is CASRGRAAGTGELFF. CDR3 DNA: TGTGCCAGCAGGGGTAGGGCCGCGGGGACCGGGGAGCTGTTTTTT.

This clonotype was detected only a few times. For the CDR3, the DNA is TGTGCCAGCAGTTTCTACGGGACGAACAATGAGCAGTTCTTC. This translates into CASSFYGTNNEQFF. The chain has TRBV28 and TRBJ2-1; the D call may be TRBD1 or TRBD2 (5 bases each). V was pared by 3 bases and J by 5 bases, with 11 bases between. CDR1 and CDR2 from the germline V gene are MDHEN and SYDVKM. CDR3 length: 14 residues.

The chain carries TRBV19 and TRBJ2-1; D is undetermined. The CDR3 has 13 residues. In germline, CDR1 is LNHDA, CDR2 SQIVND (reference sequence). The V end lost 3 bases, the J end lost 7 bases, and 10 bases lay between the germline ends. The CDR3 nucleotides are TGTGCCAGTAGTATTTCTCTCGATAATGAGCAGTTCTTC. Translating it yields CASSISLDNEQFF.

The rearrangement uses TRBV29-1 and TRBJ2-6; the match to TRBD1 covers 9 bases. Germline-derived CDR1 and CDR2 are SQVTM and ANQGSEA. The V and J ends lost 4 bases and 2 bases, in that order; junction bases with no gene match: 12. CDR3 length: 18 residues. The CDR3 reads CSVVAPTGGLPGANVLTF. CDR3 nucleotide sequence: TGCAGCGTTGTAGCTCCTACAGGGGGCTTGCCTGGGGCCAACGTCCTGACTTTC.

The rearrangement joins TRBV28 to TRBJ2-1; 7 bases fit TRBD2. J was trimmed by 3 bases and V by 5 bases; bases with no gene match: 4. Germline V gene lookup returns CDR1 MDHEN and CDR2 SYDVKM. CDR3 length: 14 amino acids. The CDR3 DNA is TGTGCCAGCAGTGTACAGCGGGACTACAATGAGCAGTTCTTC. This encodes CASSVQRDYNEQFF.

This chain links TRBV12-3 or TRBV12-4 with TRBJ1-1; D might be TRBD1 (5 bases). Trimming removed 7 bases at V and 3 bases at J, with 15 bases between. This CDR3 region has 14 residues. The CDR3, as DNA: TGTGCCAGCAAGGGGCCGTCGGACTACACTGAAGCTTTCTTT. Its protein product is CASKGPSDYTEAFF.

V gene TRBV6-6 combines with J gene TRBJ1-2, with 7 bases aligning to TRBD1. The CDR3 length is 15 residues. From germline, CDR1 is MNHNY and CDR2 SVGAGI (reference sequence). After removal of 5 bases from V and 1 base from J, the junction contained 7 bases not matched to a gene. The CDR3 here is CASSDPQGVNYGYTF. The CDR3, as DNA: TGTGCCAGCAGTGACCCCCAGGGGGTTAACTATGGCTACACCTTC.

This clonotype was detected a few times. Here the CDR3 DNA reads TGTGCCAGCAGCTTGGACGGGACTAATAATTCACCCCTCCACTTT. Translated: CASSLDGTNNSPLHF. The chain combines TRBV5-6 with TRBJ1-6; possibly TRBD1 for D (5 bases). The CDR3 covers 15 residues. Germline V gene lookup returns CDR1 SGHDT and CDR2 YYEEEE. V was trimmed by 0 bases and J by 5 bases, leaving 9 bases between them. The complete variable domain, with remaining parts taken from reference TRBV5-6 and TRBJ1-6, reads DAGVTQSPTHLIKTRGQQVTLRCSPKSGHDTVSWYQQALGQGPQFIFQYYEEEERQRGNFPDRFSGHQFPNYSSELNVNALLLGDSALYLCASSLDGTNNSPLHFGNGTRLTVT.

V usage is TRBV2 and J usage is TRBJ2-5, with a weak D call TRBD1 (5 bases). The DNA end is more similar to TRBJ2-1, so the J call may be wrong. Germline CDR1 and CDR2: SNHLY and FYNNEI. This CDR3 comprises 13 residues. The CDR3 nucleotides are TGTGCCAGCAGTGAATGGGGCAGCAATGAGCAGTTCTTC. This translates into CASSEWGSNEQFF.

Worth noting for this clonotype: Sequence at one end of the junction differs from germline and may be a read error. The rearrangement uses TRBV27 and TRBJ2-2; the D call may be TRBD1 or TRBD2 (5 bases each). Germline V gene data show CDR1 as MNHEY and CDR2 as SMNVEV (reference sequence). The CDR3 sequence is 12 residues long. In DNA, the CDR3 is TGTGCCAGCAGTTTTGGGGACGGGGAGCCGTTTTTT. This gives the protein CASSFGDGEPFF.

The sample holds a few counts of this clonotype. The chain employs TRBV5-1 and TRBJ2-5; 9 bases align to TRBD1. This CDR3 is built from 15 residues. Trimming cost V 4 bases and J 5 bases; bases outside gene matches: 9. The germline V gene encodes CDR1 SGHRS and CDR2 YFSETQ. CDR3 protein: CASSISTGGGETQYF. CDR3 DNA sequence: TGCGCCAGCAGCATCTCGACAGGGGGAGGGGAGACCCAGTACTTC.

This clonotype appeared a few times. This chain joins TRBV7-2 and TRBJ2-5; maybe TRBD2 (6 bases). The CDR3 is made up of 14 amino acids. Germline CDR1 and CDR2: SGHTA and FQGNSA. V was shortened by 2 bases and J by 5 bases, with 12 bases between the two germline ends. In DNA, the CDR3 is TGTGCCAGCAGCTTACTAGGGGCGGGGGAGACCCAGTACTTC. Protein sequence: CASSLLGAGETQYF.